This section outlines one T cell receptor (beta chain) sequence together with its context. Its antigen is not known. The authors reverse transcribed all of the isolated RNA, so sequencing captured expressed TCRB transcripts. The repertoire was sequenced with immunoSEQ multiplex PCR; TCRdb's copy has only in-frame clones and lacks some. The repertoire holds 300,000 or so clones, over 11% seen once, with 0.017% in the top ten. This record belongs to a study of beta chain features in type 1 diabetes. Study-level results: A moderate, significant TCRB CDR3 shortening appeared in type 1 diabetes across four CD4+ subsets.

Per the germline V gene, CDR1 is SNHLY and CDR2 is FYNNEI. V lost 11 bases to trimming and J lost 2 bases, with 10 bases between them. CDR3 size: 12 residues. The sequence came from a man aged 25-45 years with type 1 diabetes. What was sequenced was naive CD4+ T cells from blood. The chain links TRBV2 to TRBJ1-5; possibly TRBD1 for D (5 bases). This chain's CDR3 is CAGGGGNQPQHF. The CDR3 DNA sequence: TGTGCCGGTGGAGGGGGCAATCAGCCCCAGCATTTT.